This T cell receptor (beta chain) was sequenced during a study of long-term antiretroviral therapy in people with HIV (dated by TCRdb to 2021 to 2024). Background on the whole study: The earliest samples were collected roughly a decade before the 2015 WHO recommendation for immediate ART, at a time when ART was usually postponed until CD4 counts fell. A retrospective serial study tested whether ART initiation and durable HIV suppression were associated with changes in peripheral blood TRB repertoire composition and diversity. A total of 150 to 200 cryopreserved PBMC samples came from 30 adults with confirmed HIV infection and were collected serially over a mean of roughly 6 years (range 1-12). About 35% of the 30 participants with HIV were female. Test extractions of a monoclonal T-cell line alongside a few dozen polyclonal samples showed no cross-contamination during QIAcube processing.

The immunoSEQ hsTCRB v3.0 assay was used at survey level resolution to sequence the TRB variable region. The target sequencing depth for TRB was roughly 35,000-50,000 T-cell genomes per sample. Pooled TRB libraries were sequenced on an Illumina MiSeq with a v3 150-cycle kit. The source study handled its data this way. Repertoire analysis was run in R within a reproducible Nextflow workflow that covered QC, data transformation and analysis. Custom analyses were implemented in LymphoSeq2, an R package for AIRR-Seq data exploration. A few samples that yielded fewer than 5000 total TRB sequences were excluded, so that around 190 HIV repertoires were analyzed. Among the approximately 190 retained HIV repertoires, 55 to 65 were collected before ART initiation and more than 120 after ART initiation. Repertoires were downsampled to 5000 TRB nucleotide sequences, and summary statistics were averaged over 100 downsampling iterations. The analysis kept only TRB sequences whose CDR3 regions were at least seven amino acids long. Diversity was assessed using a clonality score derived from Shannon entropy and using the Gini coefficient. In repertoire networks, the top 5000 CDR3 amino acid sequences were linked whenever an edit distance of one separated two sequences. GLIPH2 predicted antigen specificity groups and MHC restriction for TRB CDR3 amino acid sequences. To flag known CMV, EBV, HIV or tissue antigen associations, CDR3 amino acid sequences were matched against VDJdb and McPAS-TCR. Pre-ART, post-ART and control groups were compared with Wilcoxon signed-rank tests and Holm-Bonferroni correction. TCRdb provides this immuneACCESS table in a form limited to in-frame rearrangements. Some clones are lacking; in checked studies, under half of them reflect an unresolved V gene, and why the rest are absent is not known. V and J calls and clone size come straight from that table; D and trimming were deduced from the DNA. Here the sample has tens of thousands of clones; 84% occur a single time. The ten largest make up around 6% of the sample.

General findings and caveats noted by the study authors: Starting ART was linked to a significant rise in TRB diversity, yet even after long-term ART the diversity remained significantly lower than in transplant donor controls. Compared with controls, HIV repertoires had narrower CDR3 length ranges, and the network structure pointed to an antigen-experienced repertoire that shifted only slightly toward naive after ART. Inferences about post-ART repertoire changes are limited because no data were available on ART adherence, viral resistance or therapy changes. At every time point, the repertoire was dominated by expanded TRB clones first identified before ART initiation, although this dominance fluctuated and, in many PLHIV, declined after ART. Because PBMC availability was limited, only the TCR beta chain was sequenced, with no alpha chain pairing. The samples span the years 2004 to 2017, and the ART regimens used may be less effective than current regimens. Because pre-ART samples had limited cell numbers, profiling was done on unsorted PBMC rather than on sorted CD4+ and CD8+ T cells.

Participants were included only if at least one PBMC sample before ART initiation and at least two post-ART samples were available. All participants with HIV were treated in the United States of America. Before DNA extraction, cryopreserved samples of roughly 0.9-11 million PBMC were thawed and washed. At the time of the earliest PBMC sample, participants with HIV were aged between about 23 and 54 years. Per participant, PBMC samples came from 1-4 timepoints prior to ART initiation and 2-8 timepoints following ART initiation, for a median of 7 samples. For every participant, serial HIV viral load, CD4+ T-cell count, ART history and demographic data were obtained. Genomic DNA was extracted from unsorted PBMC with a Qiagen kit on a QIAcube, with processing performed in batches of 12 samples. Worth noting for this clone: Its specific antigen is unknown. Base qualities were left out, and no much larger clone turns up one base away.

The CDR3 goes from the cysteine to the phenylalanine over 15 residues. Kept here is only the CDR3 DNA, which spans 45 bases and is read in frame from base 1. V is cut by 5 bases and J by 7 bases, and the space between the germline ends is 17 bases. CDR1 and CDR2 are drawn from the germline V gene (reference sequence): SEHNR, FQNEAQ. The source is a man aged 18 to 29 with HIV. The chain was built from TRBV7-9 and TRBJ1-4; possibly the D gene is TRBD1, per 6 matching bases. The sample was unsorted PBMCs, taken 0.4 years after starting antiretroviral therapy. The encoded CDR3 is CASSPGDTQFEKLFF. The DNA sequence is given as TGTGCCAGCAGCCCTGGGGACACCCAATTTGAAAAACTGTTTTTT.